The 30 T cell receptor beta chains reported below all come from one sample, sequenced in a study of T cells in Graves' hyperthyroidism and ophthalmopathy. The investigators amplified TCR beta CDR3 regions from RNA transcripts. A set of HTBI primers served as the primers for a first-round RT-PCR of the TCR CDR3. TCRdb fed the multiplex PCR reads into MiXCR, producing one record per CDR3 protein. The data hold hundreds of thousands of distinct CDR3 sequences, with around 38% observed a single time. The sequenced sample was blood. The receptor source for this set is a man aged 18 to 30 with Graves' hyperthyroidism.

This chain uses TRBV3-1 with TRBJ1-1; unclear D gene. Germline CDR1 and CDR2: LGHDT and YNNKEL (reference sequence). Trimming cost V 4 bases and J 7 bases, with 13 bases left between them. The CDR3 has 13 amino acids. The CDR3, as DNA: TGTGCCAGCAGCCCGACCCGGGGAGATGAAGCTTTCTTT. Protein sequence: CASSPTRGDEAFF.

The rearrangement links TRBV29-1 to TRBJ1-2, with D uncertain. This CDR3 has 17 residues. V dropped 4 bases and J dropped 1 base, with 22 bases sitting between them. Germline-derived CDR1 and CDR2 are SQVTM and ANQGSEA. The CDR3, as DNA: TGCAGCGTTGCTACTAGCGGAAGCTCCATCGATAACTATGGCTACACCTTC. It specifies CSVATSGSSIDNYGYTF.

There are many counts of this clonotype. The CDR3 DNA sequence: TGTGCCAGCAGCTGGGGGACAGGAGACTACGAGCAGTACTTC. Translation gives CASSWGTGDYEQYF. J is TRBJ2-7 and V is TRBV13, with 8 nucleotides matching TRBD1. CDR1 and CDR2 (germline): PRHDT, FYEKMQ (reference sequence). Trimming removed 4 bases from V and 3 bases from J; junction bases left unmatched: 5. This CDR3 spans 14 amino acids.

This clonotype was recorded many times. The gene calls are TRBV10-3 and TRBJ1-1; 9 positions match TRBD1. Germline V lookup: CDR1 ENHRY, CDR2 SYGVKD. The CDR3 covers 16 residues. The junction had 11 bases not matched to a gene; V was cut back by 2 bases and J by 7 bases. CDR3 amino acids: CAISEPLGQGIGEAFF. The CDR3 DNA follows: TGTGCCATCAGTGAGCCGCTGGGACAGGGAATCGGTGAAGCTTTCTTT.

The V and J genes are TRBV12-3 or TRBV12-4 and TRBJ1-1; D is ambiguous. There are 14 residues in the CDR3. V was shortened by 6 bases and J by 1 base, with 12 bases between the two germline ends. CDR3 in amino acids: CASRPGRTNTEAFF. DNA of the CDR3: TGTGCCAGCAGGCCAGGTAGGACGAACACTGAAGCTTTCTTT.

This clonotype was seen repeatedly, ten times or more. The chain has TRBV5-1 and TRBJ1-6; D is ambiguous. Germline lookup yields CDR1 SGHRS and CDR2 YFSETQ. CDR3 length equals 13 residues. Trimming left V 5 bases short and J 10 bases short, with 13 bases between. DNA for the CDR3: TGCGCCAGCAGTCTAAGGGATGAGTCACCCCTCCACTTT. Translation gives CASSLRDESPLHF.

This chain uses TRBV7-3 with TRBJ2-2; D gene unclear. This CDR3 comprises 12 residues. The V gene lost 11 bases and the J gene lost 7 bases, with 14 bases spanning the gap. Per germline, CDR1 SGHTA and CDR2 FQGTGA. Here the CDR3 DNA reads TGTGCCGCCAGTGGTGGTCGCGGGGAGCTGTTTTTT. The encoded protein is CAASGGRGELFF.

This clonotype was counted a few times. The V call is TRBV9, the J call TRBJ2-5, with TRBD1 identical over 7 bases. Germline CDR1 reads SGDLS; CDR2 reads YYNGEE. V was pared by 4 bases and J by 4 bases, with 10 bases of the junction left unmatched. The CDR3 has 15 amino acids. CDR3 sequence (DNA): TGTGCCAGCAGCTCTGGACAGGCCCGGGGAGAGACCCAGTACTTC. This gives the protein CASSSGQARGETQYF.

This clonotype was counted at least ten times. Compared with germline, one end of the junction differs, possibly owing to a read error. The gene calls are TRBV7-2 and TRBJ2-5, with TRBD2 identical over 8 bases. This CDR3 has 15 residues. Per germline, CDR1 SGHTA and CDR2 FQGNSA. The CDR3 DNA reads TGTGCCAGCAGCTTAAGCGGGGGAAACCAAGAGGCCCAGTACTTC. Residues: CASSLSGGNQEAQYF.

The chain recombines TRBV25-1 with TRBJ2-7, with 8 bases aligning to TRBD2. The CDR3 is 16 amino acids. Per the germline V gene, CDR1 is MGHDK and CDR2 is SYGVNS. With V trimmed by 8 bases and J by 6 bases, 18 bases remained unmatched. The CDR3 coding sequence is TGTGCCAGCTCACCATCGATAGGAGCACGGGAGGGCGAGCAGTACTTC. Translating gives CASSPSIGAREGEQYF.

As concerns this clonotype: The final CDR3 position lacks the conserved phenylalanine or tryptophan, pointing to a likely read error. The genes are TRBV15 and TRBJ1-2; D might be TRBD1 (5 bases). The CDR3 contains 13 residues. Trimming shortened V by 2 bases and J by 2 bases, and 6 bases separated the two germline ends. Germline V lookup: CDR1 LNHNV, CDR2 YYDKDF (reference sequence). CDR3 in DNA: TGTGCCACCAGCAGATGGACAAACTATGGCTACACCATC. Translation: CATSRWTNYGYTI.

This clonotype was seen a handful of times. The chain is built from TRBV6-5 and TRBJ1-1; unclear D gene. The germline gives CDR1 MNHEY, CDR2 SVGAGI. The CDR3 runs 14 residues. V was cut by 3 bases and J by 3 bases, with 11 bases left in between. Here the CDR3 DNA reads TGTGCCAGCAGTTATTTGTTGGGCGACACTGAAGCTTTCTTT. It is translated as CASSYLLGDTEAFF.

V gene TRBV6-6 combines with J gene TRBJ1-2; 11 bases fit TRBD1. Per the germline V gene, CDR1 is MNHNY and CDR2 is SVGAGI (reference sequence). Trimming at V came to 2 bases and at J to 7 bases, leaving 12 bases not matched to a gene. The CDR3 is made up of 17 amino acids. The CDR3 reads CASSYTSPGQGGGGYTF. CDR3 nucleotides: TGTGCCAGCAGTTACACAAGTCCGGGACAGGGGGGCGGTGGCTACACCTTC.

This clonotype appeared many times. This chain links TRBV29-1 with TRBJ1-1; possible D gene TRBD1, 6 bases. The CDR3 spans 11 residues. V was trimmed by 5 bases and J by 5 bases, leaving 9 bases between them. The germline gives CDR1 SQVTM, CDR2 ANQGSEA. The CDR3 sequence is CSVPGATEAFF. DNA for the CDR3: TGCAGCGTTCCAGGGGCGACTGAAGCTTTCTTT.

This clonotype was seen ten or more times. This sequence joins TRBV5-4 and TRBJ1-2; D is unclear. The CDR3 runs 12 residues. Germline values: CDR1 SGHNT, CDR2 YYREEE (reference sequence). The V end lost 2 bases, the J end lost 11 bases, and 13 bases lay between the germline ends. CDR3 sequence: CASSFTPTSYTF. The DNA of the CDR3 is TGTGCCAGCAGCTTCACACCCACCTCTTACACCTTC.

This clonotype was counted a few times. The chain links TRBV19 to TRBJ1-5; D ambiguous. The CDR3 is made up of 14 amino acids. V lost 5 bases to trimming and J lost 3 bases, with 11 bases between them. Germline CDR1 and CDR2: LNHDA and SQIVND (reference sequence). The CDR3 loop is CASSVGPHNQPQHF. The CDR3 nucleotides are TGTGCCAGTAGTGTCGGACCCCACAATCAGCCCCAGCATTTT.

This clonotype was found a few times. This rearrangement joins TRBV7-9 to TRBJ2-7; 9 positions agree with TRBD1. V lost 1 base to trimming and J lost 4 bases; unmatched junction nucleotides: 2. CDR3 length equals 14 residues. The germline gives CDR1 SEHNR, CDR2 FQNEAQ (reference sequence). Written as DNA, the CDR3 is TGTGCCAGCAGCTTAGGGGACAGGGTATACGAGCAGTACTTC. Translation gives CASSLGDRVYEQYF.

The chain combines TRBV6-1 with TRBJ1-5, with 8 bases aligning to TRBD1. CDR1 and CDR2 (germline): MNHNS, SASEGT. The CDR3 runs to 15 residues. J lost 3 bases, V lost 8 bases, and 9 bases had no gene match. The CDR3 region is CASSPPDRVNQPQHF. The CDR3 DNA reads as TGTGCCAGCTCACCACCGGACAGGGTCAATCAGCCCCAGCATTTT.

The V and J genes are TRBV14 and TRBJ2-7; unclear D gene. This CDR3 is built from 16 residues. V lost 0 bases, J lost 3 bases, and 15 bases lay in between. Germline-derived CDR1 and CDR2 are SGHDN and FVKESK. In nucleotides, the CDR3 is TGTGCCAGCAGCCAAGATGCTGGGATCCCGATCTACGAGCAGTACTTC. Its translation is CASSQDAGIPIYEQYF.

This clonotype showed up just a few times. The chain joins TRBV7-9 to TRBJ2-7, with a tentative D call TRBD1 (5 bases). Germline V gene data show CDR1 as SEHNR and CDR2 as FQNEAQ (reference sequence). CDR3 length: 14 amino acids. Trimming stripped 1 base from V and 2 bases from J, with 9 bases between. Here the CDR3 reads CASSLEGLPYEQYF. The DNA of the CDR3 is TGTGCCAGCAGCTTAGAGGGGCTCCCCTACGAGCAGTACTTC.

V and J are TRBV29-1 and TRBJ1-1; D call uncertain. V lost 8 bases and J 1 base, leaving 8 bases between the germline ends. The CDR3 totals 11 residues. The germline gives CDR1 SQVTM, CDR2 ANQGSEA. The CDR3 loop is CSLDPNTEAFF. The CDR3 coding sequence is TGCAGCTTGGATCCGAACACTGAAGCTTTCTTT. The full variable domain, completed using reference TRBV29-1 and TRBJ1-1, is SAVISQKPSRDICQRGTSLTIQCQVDSQVTMMFWYRQQPGQSLTLIATANQGSEATYESGFVIDKFPISRPNLTFSTLTVSNMSPEDSSIYLCSLDPNTEAFFGQGTRLTVV.

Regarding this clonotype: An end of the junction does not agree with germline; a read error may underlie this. In nucleotides, the CDR3 is TGCGCCAGCAGCTTGGAACCGGGGACAGCCGAAGCTTTC. As protein: CASSLEPGTAEAF. This chain links TRBV5-1 with TRBJ2-6, with TRBD1 matching over 7 bases. The CDR3 covers 13 residues. In germline, CDR1 is SGHRS, CDR2 YFSETQ.

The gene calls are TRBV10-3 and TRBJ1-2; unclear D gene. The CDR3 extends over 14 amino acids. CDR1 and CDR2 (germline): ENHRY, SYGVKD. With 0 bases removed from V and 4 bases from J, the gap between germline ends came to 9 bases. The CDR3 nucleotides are TGTGCCATCAGTGAGTCGCAGGACGTCTATGGCTACACCTTC. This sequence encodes CAISESQDVYGYTF.

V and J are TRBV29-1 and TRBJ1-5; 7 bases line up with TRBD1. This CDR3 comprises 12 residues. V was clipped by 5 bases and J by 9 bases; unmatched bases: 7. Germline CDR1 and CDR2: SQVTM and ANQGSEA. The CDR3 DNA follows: TGCAGCGTTAGACAGGGAGGTGGGCCCCAGCATTTT. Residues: CSVRQGGGPQHF.

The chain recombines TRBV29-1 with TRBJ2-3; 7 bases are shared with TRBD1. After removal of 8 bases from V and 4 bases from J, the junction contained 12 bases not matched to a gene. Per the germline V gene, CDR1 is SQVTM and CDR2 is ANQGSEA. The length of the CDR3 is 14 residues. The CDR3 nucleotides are TGCAGCCTCCTGGGGGACAGAGTTGCAGATACGCAGTATTTT. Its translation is CSLLGDRVADTQYF.

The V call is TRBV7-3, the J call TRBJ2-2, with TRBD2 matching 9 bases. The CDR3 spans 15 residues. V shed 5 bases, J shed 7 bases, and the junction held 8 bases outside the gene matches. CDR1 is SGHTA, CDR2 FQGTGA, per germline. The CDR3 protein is CASSQSGLAGGELFF. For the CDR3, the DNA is TGTGCCAGCAGCCAATCGGGACTAGCCGGCGGGGAGCTGTTTTTT.

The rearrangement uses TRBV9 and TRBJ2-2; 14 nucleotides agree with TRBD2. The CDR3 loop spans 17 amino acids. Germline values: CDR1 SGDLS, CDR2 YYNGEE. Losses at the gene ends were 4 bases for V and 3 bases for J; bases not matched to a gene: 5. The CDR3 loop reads CASSPWGLAGDTGELFF. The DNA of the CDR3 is TGTGCCAGCAGCCCGTGGGGACTAGCGGGAGACACCGGGGAGCTGTTTTTT.

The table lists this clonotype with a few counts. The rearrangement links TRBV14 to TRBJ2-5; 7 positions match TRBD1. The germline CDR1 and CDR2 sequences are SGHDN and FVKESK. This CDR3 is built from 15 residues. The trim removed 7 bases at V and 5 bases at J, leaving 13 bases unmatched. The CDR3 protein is CASTTGTAQKETQYF. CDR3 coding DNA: TGTGCCAGCACCACCGGGACAGCGCAAAAGGAGACCCAGTACTTC. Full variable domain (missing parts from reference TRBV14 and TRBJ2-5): EAGVTQFPSHSVIEKGQTVTLRCDPISGHDNLYWYRRVMGKEIKFLLHFVKESKQDESGMPNNRFLAERTGGTYSTLKVQPAELEDSGVYFCASTTGTAQKETQYFGPGTRLLVL.

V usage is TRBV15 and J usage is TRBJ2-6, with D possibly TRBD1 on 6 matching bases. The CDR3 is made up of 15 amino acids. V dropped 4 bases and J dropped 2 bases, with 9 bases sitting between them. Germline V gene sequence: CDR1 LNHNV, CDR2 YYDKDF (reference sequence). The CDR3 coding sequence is TGTGCCACCAGCAAAGGGGGTACTGGGGCCAACGTCCTGACTTTC. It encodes CATSKGGTGANVLTF.

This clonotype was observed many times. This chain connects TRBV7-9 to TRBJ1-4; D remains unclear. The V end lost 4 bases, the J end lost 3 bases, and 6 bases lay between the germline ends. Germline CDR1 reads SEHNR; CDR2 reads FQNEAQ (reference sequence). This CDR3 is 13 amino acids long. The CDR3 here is CASSSRANEKLFF. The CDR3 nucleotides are TGTGCCAGCAGCTCGCGGGCTAATGAAAAACTGTTTTTT. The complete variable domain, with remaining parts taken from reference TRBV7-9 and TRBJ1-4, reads DTGVSQNPRHKITKRGQNVTFRCDPISEHNRLYWYRQTLGQGPEFLTYFQNEAQLEKSRLLSDRFSAERPKGSFSTLEIQRTEQGDSAMYLCASSSRANEKLFFGSGTQLSVL.